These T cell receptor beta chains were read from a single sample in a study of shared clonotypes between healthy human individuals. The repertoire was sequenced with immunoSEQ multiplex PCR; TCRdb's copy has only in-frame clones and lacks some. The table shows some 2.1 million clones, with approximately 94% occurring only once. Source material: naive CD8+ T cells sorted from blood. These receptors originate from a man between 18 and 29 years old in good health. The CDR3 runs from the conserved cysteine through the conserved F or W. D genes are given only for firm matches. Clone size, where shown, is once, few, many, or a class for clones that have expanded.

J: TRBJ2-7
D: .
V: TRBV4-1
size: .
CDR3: CASSLSPGDSYEQYF
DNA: TGCGCCAGCAGCCTCAGTCCAGGGGACTCCTACGAGCAGTACTTC

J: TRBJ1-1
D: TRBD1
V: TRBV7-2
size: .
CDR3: CASIPEGAVTEAFF
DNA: TGTGCCAGCATCCCCGAGGGGGCAGTAACTGAAGCTTTCTTT

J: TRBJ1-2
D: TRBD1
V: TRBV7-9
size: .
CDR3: CASSSGGAYNYGYTF
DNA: TGTGCCAGCAGCTCAGGGGGGGCCTATAACTATGGCTACACCTTC

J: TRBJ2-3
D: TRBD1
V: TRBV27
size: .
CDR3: CASGRQGVTDTQYF
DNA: TGTGCCAGCGGAAGACAGGGGGTCACAGATACGCAGTATTTT

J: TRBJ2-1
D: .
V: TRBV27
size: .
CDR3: CASSLSRINEQFF
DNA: TGTGCCAGCAGTTTAAGCCGTATCAATGAGCAGTTCTTC

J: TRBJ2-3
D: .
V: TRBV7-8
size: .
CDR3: CASSYRADTQYF
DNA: TGTGCCAGCAGTTACAGGGCAGATACGCAGTATTTT

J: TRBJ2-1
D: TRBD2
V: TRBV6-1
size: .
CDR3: CASSVSSGSRSYNEQFF
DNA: TGTGCCAGCAGTGTCTCTAGCGGGTCACGCTCCTACAATGAGCAGTTCTTC

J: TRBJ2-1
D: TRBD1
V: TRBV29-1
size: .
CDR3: CSVEGDRGYQASATYNEQFF
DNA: TGCAGCGTTGAGGGGGACAGGGGTTATCAGGCTAGCGCGACCTACAATGAGCAGTTCTTC

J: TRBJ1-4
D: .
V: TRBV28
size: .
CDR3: CASSLGTEGNEKLFF
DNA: TGTGCCAGCAGTTTAGGGACGGAAGGTAATGAAAAACTGTTTTTT

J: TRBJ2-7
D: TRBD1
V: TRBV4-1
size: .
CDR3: CASSWDRGAYEQYF
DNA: TGCGCCAGCAGTTGGGACAGGGGTGCCTACGAGCAGTACTTC

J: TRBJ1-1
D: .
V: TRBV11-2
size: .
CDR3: CASSLEPGEFEAFF
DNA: TGTGCCAGCAGCTTAGAGCCCGGGGAATTTGAAGCTTTCTTT

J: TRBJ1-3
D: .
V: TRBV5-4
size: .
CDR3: CASSFGQGSGNTIYF
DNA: TGTGCCAGCAGCTTTGGGCAGGGATCTGGAAACACCATATATTTT

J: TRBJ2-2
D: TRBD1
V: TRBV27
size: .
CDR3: CASSLGTEPANTGELFF
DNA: TGTGCCAGCAGTTTAGGGACAGAACCAGCGAACACCGGGGAGCTGTTTTTT

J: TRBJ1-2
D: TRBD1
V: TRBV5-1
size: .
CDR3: CASSLGTGHYGYTF
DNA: TGCGCCAGCAGCTTGGGGACAGGCCACTATGGCTACACCTTC

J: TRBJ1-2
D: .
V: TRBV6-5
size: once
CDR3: CASSYGPIGYGYTF
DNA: TGTGCCAGCAGTTACGGGCCGATCGGCTATGGCTACACCTTC

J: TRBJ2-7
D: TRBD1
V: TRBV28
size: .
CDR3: CASNPRTGSYEQYF
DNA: TGTGCCAGCAACCCTCGGACAGGGTCCTACGAGCAGTACTTC

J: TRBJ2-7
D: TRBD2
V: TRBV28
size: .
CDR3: CASSLSGTLYEQYF
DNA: TGTGCCAGCAGCCTGAGCGGGACCCTATACGAGCAGTACTTC

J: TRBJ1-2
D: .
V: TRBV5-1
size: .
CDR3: CASSLEMGGRDYGYTF
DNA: TGCGCCAGCAGCTTGGAAATGGGGGGCCGAGACTATGGCTACACCTTC

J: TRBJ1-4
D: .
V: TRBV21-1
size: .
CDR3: CASSKLTQRWDRFPRLFF
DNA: TGTGCCAGCAGCAAACTAACCCAACGGTGGGACAGATTCCCTAGGCTGTTTTTT

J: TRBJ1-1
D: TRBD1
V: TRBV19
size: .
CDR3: CASSSTGAYTEAFF
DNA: TGTGCCAGTAGCTCGACAGGGGCTTATACTGAAGCTTTCTTT

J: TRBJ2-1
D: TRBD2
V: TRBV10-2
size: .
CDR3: CASSDPGLASGDEQFF
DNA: TGCGCCAGCAGTGACCCGGGACTAGCGTCTGGCGACGAGCAGTTCTTC

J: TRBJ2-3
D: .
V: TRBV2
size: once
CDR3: CASSDRGRSTDTQYF
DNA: TGTGCCAGCAGTGATAGGGGTAGGAGCACAGATACGCAGTATTTT

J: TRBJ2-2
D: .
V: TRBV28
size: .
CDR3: CASSLDEGGELFF
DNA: TGTGCCAGCAGTTTAGATGAGGGGGGGGAGCTGTTTTTT

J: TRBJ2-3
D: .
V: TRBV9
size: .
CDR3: CASSVGTSTDTQYF
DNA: TGTGCCAGCAGCGTAGGAACAAGCACAGATACGCAGTATTTT

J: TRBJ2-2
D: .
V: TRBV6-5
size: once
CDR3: CASSYRSANTGELFF
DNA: TGTGCCAGCAGTTACAGGTCCGCGAACACCGGGGAGCTGTTTTTT

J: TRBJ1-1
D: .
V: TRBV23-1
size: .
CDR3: CASSQSRERTEAFF
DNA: TGCGCCAGCAGTCAAAGCAGGGAGCGGACTGAAGCTTTCTTT

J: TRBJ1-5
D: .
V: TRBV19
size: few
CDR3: CASSATHRGHQHF
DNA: TGTGCCAGTAGTGCAACCCACCGGGGCCACCAGCATTTT

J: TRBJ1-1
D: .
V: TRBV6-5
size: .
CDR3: CASSYELRGTEAFF
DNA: TGTGCCAGCAGTTACGAGTTAAGGGGCACTGAAGCTTTCTTT

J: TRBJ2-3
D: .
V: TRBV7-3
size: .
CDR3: CASSFPDTQYF
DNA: TGTGCCAGCAGCTTCCCCGATACGCAGTATTTT

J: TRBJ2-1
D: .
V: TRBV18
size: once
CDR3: CASSDDIGVYNEQFF
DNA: TGTGCCAGCTCAGACGACATCGGGGTTTACAATGAGCAGTTCTTC

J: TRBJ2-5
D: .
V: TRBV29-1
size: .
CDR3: CSVDGTQYF
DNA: TGCAGCGTTGATGGGACCCAGTACTTC

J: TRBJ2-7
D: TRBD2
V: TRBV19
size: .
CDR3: CASSPHGVAGESYEQYF
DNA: TGTGCCAGTAGTCCCCACGGGGTAGCGGGGGAATCTTACGAGCAGTACTTC

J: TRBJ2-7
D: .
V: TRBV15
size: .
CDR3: CATSRDYWDQYEQYF
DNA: TGTGCCACCAGCAGAGATTATTGGGACCAATACGAGCAGTACTTC

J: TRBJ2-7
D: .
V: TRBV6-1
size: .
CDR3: CASSEAGDPSYEQYF
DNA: TGTGCCAGCAGTGAAGCGGGGGACCCTTCCTACGAGCAGTACTTC

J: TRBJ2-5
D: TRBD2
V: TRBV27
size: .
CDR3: CASSLTSEPVQETQYF
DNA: TGTGCCAGCAGTTTGACTAGCGAGCCCGTACAAGAGACCCAGTACTTC

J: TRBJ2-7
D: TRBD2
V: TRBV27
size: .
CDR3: CASRRPGLAGEQYF
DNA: TGTGCCAGCAGGCGTCCGGGACTAGCGGGAGAACAGTACTTC

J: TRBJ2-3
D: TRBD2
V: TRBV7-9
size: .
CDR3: CASSLVGGGADTQYF
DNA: TGTGCCAGCAGCTTAGTTGGCGGGGGGGCAGATACGCAGTATTTT

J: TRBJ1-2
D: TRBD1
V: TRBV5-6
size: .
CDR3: CASSPGQGNGYTF
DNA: TGTGCCAGCAGCCCTGGACAGGGGAATGGCTACACCTTC

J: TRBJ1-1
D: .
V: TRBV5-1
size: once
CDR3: CASSPGDSNTEAFF
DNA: TGCGCCAGCAGCCCCGGCGACTCGAACACTGAAGCTTTCTTT

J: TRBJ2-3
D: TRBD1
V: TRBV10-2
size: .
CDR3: CASSVDRVTDTQYF
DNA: TGCGCCAGCAGTGTTGACAGGGTGACAGATACGCAGTATTTT

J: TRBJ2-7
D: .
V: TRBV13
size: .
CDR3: CASSQSRNEQYF
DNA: TGTGCCAGCAGCCAAAGTCGGAACGAGCAGTACTTC

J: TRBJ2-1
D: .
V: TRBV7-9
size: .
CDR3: CASSSGNEQFF
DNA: TGTGCCAGCAGCTCCGGCAATGAGCAGTTCTTC

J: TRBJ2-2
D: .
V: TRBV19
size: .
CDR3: CASSIHGTGELFF
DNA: TGTGCCAGTAGTATTCATGGCACCGGGGAGCTGTTTTTT

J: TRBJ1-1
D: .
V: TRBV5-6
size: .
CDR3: CATTAGPANTEAFF
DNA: TGTGCAACCACCGCCGGGCCGGCGAACACTGAAGCTTTCTTT

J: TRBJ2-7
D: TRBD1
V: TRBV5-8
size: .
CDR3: CASSFGQGTSYEQYF
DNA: TGTGCCAGCAGCTTCGGACAGGGGACGTCCTACGAGCAGTACTTC